This is a list of T cell receptor beta chains from one sample in a study of CXCR3-negative and CXCR3-positive naive CD8 T cells. Reanalyzing the 5' RACE reads, TCRdb keeps one entry per CDR3 protein, without DNA. This table holds over 100,000 distinct CDR3 sequences. The material sequenced was naive CXCR3- CD8+ T cells from blood. These TCRs come from a human donor in good health. Some clones in this sample may be carry-over from other donors' samples. The CDR3 runs from the conserved cysteine through the conserved F or W. Fields, in order: V gene, J gene, CDR3 protein.

V gene: TRBV27
J gene: TRBJ1-2
CDR3 protein: CASSPGRGLTGYTF

V gene: TRBV29-1
J gene: TRBJ2-3
CDR3 protein: CSVEEGLAPDTQYF

V gene: TRBV5-5
J gene: TRBJ1-1
CDR3 protein: CASSFWGDTEAFF

V gene: TRBV29-1
J gene: TRBJ1-1
CDR3 protein: CSVAGTENTEAFF

V gene: TRBV28
J gene: TRBJ2-7
CDR3 protein: CASSFRRDIAYEQYF

V gene: TRBV5-1
J gene: TRBJ2-3
CDR3 protein: CASTRAGGGSYTDTQYF

V gene: TRBV7-9
J gene: TRBJ2-7
CDR3 protein: CASQTMTSGGEQYF

V gene: TRBV20-1
J gene: TRBJ1-1
CDR3 protein: CSAREGTEAFF

V gene: TRBV27
J gene: TRBJ1-1
CDR3 protein: CASSFGTRNTEAFF

V gene: TRBV5-1
J gene: TRBJ2-2
CDR3 protein: CASSRGSTGSDTGELFF

V gene: TRBV7-3
J gene: TRBJ1-1
CDR3 protein: CASSLMGQGAGGLNAEAFF

V gene: TRBV4-3
J gene: TRBJ2-5
CDR3 protein: CASSHGQGGLETQYF

V gene: TRBV12-3/TRBV12-4
J gene: TRBJ1-4
CDR3 protein: CASRSSVGEKLFF

V gene: TRBV4-1
J gene: TRBJ2-5
CDR3 protein: CASSLTPTRTGGETQYF

V gene: TRBV29-1
J gene: TRBJ2-7
CDR3 protein: CSVEGLDGVAYEQYF

V gene: TRBV29-1
J gene: TRBJ1-2
CDR3 protein: CSVATPDGDYGYTF

V gene: TRBV29-1
J gene: TRBJ2-7
CDR3 protein: CSVSLDFIYEQYF

V gene: TRBV7-8
J gene: TRBJ2-7
CDR3 protein: CASSLSGAYSYEQYF

V gene: TRBV27
J gene: TRBJ2-7
CDR3 protein: CASSLSSGAGAYEQYF

V gene: TRBV12-3/TRBV12-4
J gene: TRBJ2-3
CDR3 protein: CASSLAGGLTDTQYF

V gene: TRBV10-3
J gene: TRBJ1-4
CDR3 protein: CAISDLEGTEEKLFF

V gene: TRBV4-1
J gene: TRBJ2-7
CDR3 protein: CASSQGAGSEQYF

V gene: TRBV28
J gene: TRBJ2-2
CDR3 protein: CASSPPRTGELFF

V gene: TRBV12-3/TRBV12-4
J gene: TRBJ2-1
CDR3 protein: CASSLQGYNEQFF

V gene: TRBV15
J gene: TRBJ2-1
CDR3 protein: CATSRDGTASSYNEQFF

V gene: TRBV12-3/TRBV12-4
J gene: TRBJ1-3
CDR3 protein: CASKGGASQNTIYF

V gene: TRBV28
J gene: TRBJ1-1
CDR3 protein: CASSPGQGAFDTEAFF

V gene: TRBV19
J gene: TRBJ2-1
CDR3 protein: CASSIGGHKQFF

V gene: TRBV7-3
J gene: TRBJ2-1
CDR3 protein: CASSLEAGGAQNEQFF

V gene: TRBV12-3/TRBV12-4
J gene: TRBJ2-2
CDR3 protein: CASTFPGTGYPGELFF

V gene: TRBV29-1
J gene: TRBJ2-7
CDR3 protein: CSVVSESSYEQYF

V gene: TRBV7-6
J gene: TRBJ2-7
CDR3 protein: CASSLGALGTTYEQYF

V gene: TRBV20-1
J gene: TRBJ2-3
CDR3 protein: CSAPPDKPPDTQYF

V gene: TRBV4-3
J gene: TRBJ1-6
CDR3 protein: CASSQEWADYNSPLHF

V gene: TRBV14
J gene: TRBJ2-7
CDR3 protein: CASSQVWGLDPYEQYF

V gene: TRBV2
J gene: TRBJ2-1
CDR3 protein: CASREGLSSYNEQFF

V gene: TRBV10-3
J gene: TRBJ1-2
CDR3 protein: CAISAGTRANYGYTF

V gene: TRBV28
J gene: TRBJ2-1
CDR3 protein: CASSSQGNEQFF

V gene: TRBV3-1
J gene: TRBJ2-1
CDR3 protein: CASSQDDLAGVKEQFF

V gene: TRBV7-6
J gene: TRBJ2-2
CDR3 protein: CASSLAAGFGELFF

V gene: TRBV10-3
J gene: TRBJ2-7
CDR3 protein: CAISEDRGSYEQYF

V gene: TRBV28
J gene: TRBJ2-7
CDR3 protein: CASSPRTNSYEQYF

V gene: TRBV28
J gene: TRBJ1-1
CDR3 protein: CASSSWTARGNTEAFF

V gene: TRBV15
J gene: TRBJ1-5
CDR3 protein: CATSRGVGSGWSQPQHF

V gene: TRBV23-1
J gene: TRBJ2-7
CDR3 protein: CASPPSSSGISSYEQYF

V gene: TRBV9
J gene: TRBJ1-1
CDR3 protein: CASSPEWGNTEAFF

V gene: TRBV20-1
J gene: TRBJ2-3
CDR3 protein: CSATLLASGSLDTQYF

V gene: TRBV9
J gene: TRBJ1-4
CDR3 protein: CASSFGGFGEKLFF

V gene: TRBV20-1
J gene: TRBJ2-2
CDR3 protein: CSARGLAGTNTGELFF

V gene: TRBV4-1
J gene: TRBJ2-1
CDR3 protein: CASSQRKRGLAGYNEQFF